The 6 T cell receptor beta chains given below trace back to one sample, sequenced in a study of blood T cell repertoires in COVID-19. Measured with immunoSEQ multiplex PCR; TCRdb has only the in-frame clones, and not every one. The sample includes approximately 490,000 clones, 70% to 90% of them seen just once. Sequencing was carried out using PBMCs or T cells enriched from blood (not recorded which). These receptors came from a woman aged 60-75 years who had recovered from COVID-19.

The rearrangement links TRBV10-3 to TRBJ1-5, with D unresolved. The CDR3 extends over 14 amino acids. Trimming took off 4 bases at V and 0 bases at J, with 7 bases between the two ends. Germline V CDR1 and CDR2: ENHRY, SYGVKD. Here the CDR3 reads CAISGTDSNQPQHF. CDR3 nucleotide sequence: TGTGCCATCAGTGGAACAGATAGCAATCAGCCCCAGCATTTT.

This chain links TRBV6-1 with TRBJ1-4; TRBD1 matches 7 bases. This CDR3 is built from 15 residues. V shed 2 bases and J 4 bases; nucleotides not matched to a gene: 4. CDR1 is MNHNS, CDR2 SASEGT, per germline. The CDR3: CASSEWTGGNEKLFF. CDR3 nucleotide sequence: TGTGCCAGCAGTGAATGGACAGGAGGTAATGAAAAACTGTTTTTT.

This clone has a single count. This chain joins TRBV3-1 (or the pseudogene TRBV3-2) and TRBJ2-1, with D perhaps TRBD1 (5 bases). Germline V lookup: CDR1 LGHDT, CDR2 YNNKEL (reference sequence). The CDR3 contains 11 residues. V was trimmed by 6 bases and J by 9 bases, leaving 9 bases between them. The CDR3 region is CASRLTGEQFF. CDR3 in DNA: TGTGCCAGCAGGCTAACAGGTGAGCAGTTCTTC.

The chain's CDR3 is CASSLTGISSYEQYF. In nucleotides, the CDR3 is TGTGCCAGCAGCTTAACAGGGATAAGCTCCTACGAGCAGTACTTC. This sequence joins TRBV11-2 and TRBJ2-7, with TRBD1 as a possible D gene (6 bases). Deletions cut 2 bases from V and 0 bases from J, with 11 bases between. This CDR3 has 15 amino acids. The germline gives CDR1 SGHAT, CDR2 FQNNGV.

V and J are TRBV10-3 and TRBJ2-7, with D tentatively TRBD2 (6 bases). V was trimmed by 4 bases and J by 1 base, leaving 17 bases between them. Germline V gene sequence: CDR1 ENHRY, CDR2 SYGVKD. This CDR3 has 16 residues. In DNA form, the CDR3 reads TGTGCCATCAGTGGGGGGAGAGGGGCGGGATCCTACGAGCAGTACTTC. Its protein product is CAISGGRGAGSYEQYF.

V and J are TRBV27 and TRBJ1-1; D might be TRBD1 (5 bases). This CDR3 is built from 18 residues. Germline V lookup: CDR1 MNHEY, CDR2 SMNVEV (reference sequence). The germline V and J ends were trimmed by 5 bases and 4 bases, with 26 bases remaining between them. CDR3 residues: CASSPGGGLVDGVTEAFF. CDR3 DNA: TGTGCCAGCAGTCCCGGGGGGGGATTGGTAGACGGGGTCACTGAAGCTTTCTTT.